Listed below are T cell receptor beta chains from one sample, sequenced in a study of blood T cell repertoires in COVID-19. Profiled with immunoSEQ multiplex PCR; TCRdb holds only in-frame clones, not every one. The sample lists about 170,000 clones, about four fifths seen once, with roughly 2% in the top ten. What was sequenced was peripheral blood. The receptors originated from an elderly woman with acute or convalescent COVID-19. Both conserved end residues are part of each CDR3. A D gene is named only where the DNA matches it firmly. Clone size is not always given. Where it is, it says once, few, many or a class for expanded clones.

len | abundance | j_gene | v_gene | d_gene | CDR3nt | CDR3aa
11 | few | TRBJ2-1 | TRBV6-6 | NA | TGTGCCAGCAGTCGATTCGATGAGCAGTTCTTC | CASSRFDEQFF
14 | NA | TRBJ2-5 | TRBV4-1 | TRBD2 | TGCGCCAGCAGCCTTGGACTAGCGGCAGAGACCCAGTACTTC | CASSLGLAAETQYF
17 | NA | TRBJ2-7 | TRBV11-2 | TRBD2 | TGTGCCAGCAGCTTATTGGTGGGGCTAGCGGGGACCTACGAGCAGTACTTC | CASSLLVGLAGTYEQYF
14 | NA | TRBJ1-1 | TRBV19 | NA | TGTGCCAGTAGTCCAAGACAGCCGAACACTGAAGCTTTCTTT | CASSPRQPNTEAFF
14 | NA | TRBJ2-3 | TRBV6-2/TRBV6-3 | TRBD2 | TGTGCCAGCAGTACGGGGGGGTACACAGATACGCAGTATTTT | CASSTGGYTDTQYF
14 | NA | TRBJ2-2 | TRBV7-9 | NA | TGTGCCAGCAGCGTGACTACCTCCTCCGGGGAGCTGTTTTTT | CASSVTTSSGELFF
13 | NA | TRBJ1-1 | TRBV12-3/TRBV12-4 | NA | TGTGCCAGCAGTTTAGAGGGGGACACTGAAGCTTTCTTT | CASSLEGDTEAFF
14 | NA | TRBJ2-7 | TRBV6-2/TRBV6-3 | NA | TGTGCCAGCAGTACCCCGAGCGTCTCCTACGAGCAGTACTTC | CASSTPSVSYEQYF
19 | NA | TRBJ2-7 | TRBV7-9 | NA | TGTGCCAGCAGCTTGATGGACAGGAAAACTAGCGGTTCCTCCTACGAGCAGTACTTC | CASSLMDRKTSGSSYEQYF
13 | NA | TRBJ1-1 | TRBV2 | NA | TGTGCCAGCCTACGAGGAGGGTTAACTGAAGCTTTCTTT | CASLRGGLTEAFF
17 | NA | TRBJ2-2 | TRBV9 | TRBD2 | TGTGCCAGCAGCGCCCACCGTGAGACTAGCGGCACCGGGGAGCTGTTTTTT | CASSAHRETSGTGELFF
14 | NA | TRBJ2-3 | TRBV19 | TRBD2 | TGTGCCAGTACGAAGGCGGGAGTGGGAGATACGCAGTATTTT | CASTKAGVGDTQYF
12 | NA | TRBJ2-1 | TRBV29-1 | TRBD1 | TGCAGCGTTTTGACAGGGCCTGTTGAGCAGTTCTTC | CSVLTGPVEQFF
14 | NA | TRBJ2-5 | TRBV5-4 | NA | TGTGCCAGCAGCTCCGGGACTCTCCAAGAGACCCAGTACTTC | CASSSGTLQETQYF
15 | NA | TRBJ1-1 | TRBV15 | NA | TGTGCCACCAGCAGAGATCTCCAGGGGAACACTGAAGCTTTCTTT | CATSRDLQGNTEAFF